Sequencing of this TCR beta chain was carried out in a study of OX40 agonist ivuxolimab in advanced cancers. Study details: Hepatocellular carcinoma, melanoma, renal cell or head and neck cancer was diagnosed in the dose-escalation patients.

Generated by immunoSEQ multiplex PCR, the TCRdb table keeps only in-frame clones and is missing some. The table has 70,000 or so clones, around nine tenths seen once. This TCR was sampled from an adult with an advanced solid tumor such as melanoma, head and neck, liver or kidney cancer. The source was CD4+ or CD8+ T cells sorted from blood, collected in a trial of the OX40 agonist ivuxolimab.

The CDR3 reads CASSPVGPLLNEQYF. In nucleotides, the CDR3 is TGTGCCAGCAGCCCGGTCGGCCCTCTTCTAAACGAGCAGTACTTC. The V call is TRBV28, the J call TRBJ2-7; no definite D call. CDR1 MDHEN and CDR2 SYDVKM come from the germline V gene. This CDR3 comprises 15 residues. The V and J ends lost 6 bases and 5 bases respectively, with 20 bases between them.